This T cell receptor beta chain was recovered during a study of blood T cells in healthy people across ages. In regard to this clonotype: The antigen is unknown.

Germline V gene lookup returns CDR1 KGHSH and CDR2 LQKENI. V shed 3 bases, J shed 8 bases, and the junction held 14 bases outside the gene matches. The CDR3 spans 17 residues. Next came a second PCR, run for roughly 7 to 12 cycles, which used a sample-barcoded 5' primer along with a J-beta primer mix. The template-switch adaptor was a 5' adaptor with 12 random nucleotides. It tagged each cDNA molecule. Samples each returned at least 3 million CDR3-containing paired-end reads. MiXCR, run by TCRdb on the 5' RACE reads, gives a single entry per CDR3 protein. The sample has approximately 780,000 distinct CDR3 sequences; around a quarter are singletons. Study-level results: A roughly linear age-dependent decrease characterized TCR beta diversity per million T cells.

These data were likewise used in another study, on T cells of mothers and their children. From that second work: The overlap seen between related mothers and children slightly exceeded that of unrelated pairs, though not significantly.

The sequence was obtained from a boy aged 5-17 years in good health. This chain connects TRBV18 to TRBJ2-1; TRBD1 matches at 9 bases. Sequenced input: blood. This CDR3 is CASSPSPGQGWWDEQFF. The CDR3 bases are TGTGCCAGCTCACCCTCACCGGGACAGGGTTGGTGGGATGAGCAGTTCTTC.